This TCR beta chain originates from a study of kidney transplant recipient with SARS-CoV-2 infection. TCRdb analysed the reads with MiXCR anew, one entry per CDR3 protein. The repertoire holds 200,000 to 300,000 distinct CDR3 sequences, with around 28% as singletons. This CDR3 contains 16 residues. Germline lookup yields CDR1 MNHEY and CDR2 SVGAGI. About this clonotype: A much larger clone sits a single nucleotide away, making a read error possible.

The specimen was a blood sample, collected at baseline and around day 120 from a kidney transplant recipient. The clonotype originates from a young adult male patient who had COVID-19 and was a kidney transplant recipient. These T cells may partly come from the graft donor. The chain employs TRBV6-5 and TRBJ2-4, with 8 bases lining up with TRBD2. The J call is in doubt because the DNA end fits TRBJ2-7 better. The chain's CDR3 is CTSSQAGAGGSYEQYF. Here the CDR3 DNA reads TGTACCAGCAGCCAAGCAGGGGCGGGAGGTTCCTACGAGCAGTACTTC.